This entry is about one TCR beta chain. This sample is drawn from a study of T-cell memory formation after mild COVID-19. V lost 5 bases to trimming and J lost 3 bases; unmatched junction nucleotides: 17. Per germline, CDR1 SEHNR and CDR2 FQNEAQ (reference sequence). This CDR3 is 18 amino acids long. In TCRdb, the 5' RACE reads were re-called with MiXCR into one record per CDR3 protein. The sample consists of under 35,000 distinct CDR3 sequences, approximately 16% of them appearing once. The source material was PBMCs or a T cell subset sorted from them (not recorded which). The rearrangement links TRBV7-9 to TRBJ2-7; the match to TRBD1 covers 9 bases. This sequence originates from an adult who had mild COVID-19 (a few samples of this study predate the infection). Cell type and time point are not known. The CDR3 is CASSKGPRPQGQGYEQYF. For the CDR3, the DNA is TGTGCCAGCAGCAAGGGGCCCCGTCCCCAGGGACAGGGCTACGAGCAGTACTTC. The whole variable domain, remainder taken from reference TRBV7-9 and TRBJ2-7, is DTGVSQNPRHKITKRGQNVTFRCDPISEHNRLYWYRQTLGQGPEFLTYFQNEAQLEKSRLLSDRFSAERPKGSFSTLEIQRTEQGDSAMYLCASSKGPRPQGQGYEQYFGPGTRLTVT.